This T cell receptor (beta chain) comes out of a study of blood T cells in healthy people across ages. Study results and caveats: Both higher diversity and more naive CD4+ cells marked long-lived donors when set against aged donors.

Primers used in a second PCR of about 7 to 12 cycles were a sample-barcoded 5' primer and a J-beta primer mix. Every sample returned 2.5 million or more CDR3-containing paired-end reads. TCRdb re-called the 5' RACE reads through MiXCR, storing one row per CDR3 protein. The profile covers around 1,000,000 distinct CDR3 sequences, with 35% to 40% appearing a single time and over 10% taken by the ten largest. Trimming cost V 1 base and J 3 bases, with 6 bases left between them. CDR1 and CDR2 (germline): LGHNA, YNFKEQ. The length of the CDR3 is 13 residues. In its sample, this clonotype was seen many times. Its antigen remains unidentified.

The material sequenced was blood. The source is a man in his late teens or twenties in good health. The rearrangement uses TRBV4-2 and TRBJ1-2; D perhaps matches TRBD1 (5 bases). CDR3 coding DNA: TGTGCCAGCAGCCAAGGGGGGGACTATGGCTACACCTTC. It encodes CASSQGGDYGYTF.